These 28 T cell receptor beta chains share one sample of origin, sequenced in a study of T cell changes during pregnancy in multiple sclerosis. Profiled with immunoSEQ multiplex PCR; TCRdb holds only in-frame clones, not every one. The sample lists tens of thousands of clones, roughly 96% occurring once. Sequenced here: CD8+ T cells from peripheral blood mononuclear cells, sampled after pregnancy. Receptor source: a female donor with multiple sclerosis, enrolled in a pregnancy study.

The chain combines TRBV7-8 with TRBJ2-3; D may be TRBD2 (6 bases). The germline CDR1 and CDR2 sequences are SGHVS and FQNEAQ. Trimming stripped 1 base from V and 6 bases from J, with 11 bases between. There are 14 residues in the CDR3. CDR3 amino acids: CASSLGGNGDTQYF. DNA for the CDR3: TGTGCCAGCAGCTTAGGCGGGAACGGGGATACGCAGTATTTT.

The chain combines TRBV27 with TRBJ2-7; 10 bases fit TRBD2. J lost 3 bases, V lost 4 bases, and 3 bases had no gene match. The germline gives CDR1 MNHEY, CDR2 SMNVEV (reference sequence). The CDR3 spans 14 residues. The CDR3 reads CASSYSGRYYEQYF. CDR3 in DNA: TGTGCCAGCAGTTATAGCGGGAGGTACTACGAGCAGTACTTC.

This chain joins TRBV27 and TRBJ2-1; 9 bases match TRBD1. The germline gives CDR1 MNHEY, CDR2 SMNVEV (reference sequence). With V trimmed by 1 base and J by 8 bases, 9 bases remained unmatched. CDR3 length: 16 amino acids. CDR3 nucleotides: TGTGCCAGCAGTTTATTGGGACAGGGCCTGGGCGATGAGCAGTTCTTC. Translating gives CASSLLGQGLGDEQFF.

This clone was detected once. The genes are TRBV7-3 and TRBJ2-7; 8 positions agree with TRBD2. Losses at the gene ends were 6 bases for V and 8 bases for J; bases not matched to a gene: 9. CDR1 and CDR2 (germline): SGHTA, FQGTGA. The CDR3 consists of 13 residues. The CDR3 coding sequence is TGTGCCAGCAGGCAGGGACTAGAGGGCAAGCAGTACTTC. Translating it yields CASRQGLEGKQYF.

The CDR3 DNA sequence: TGTGCCAGCAGCTCGGACAGGGCTATTGGTGGCTACACCTTC. Its translation is CASSSDRAIGGYTF. J is TRBJ1-2 and V is TRBV5-4; TRBD1 agrees at 8 bases. The ends lost 3 bases at V and 7 bases at J; junction bases unmatched: 8. The CDR3 contains 14 residues. Germline CDR1 and CDR2: SGHNT and YYREEE (reference sequence).

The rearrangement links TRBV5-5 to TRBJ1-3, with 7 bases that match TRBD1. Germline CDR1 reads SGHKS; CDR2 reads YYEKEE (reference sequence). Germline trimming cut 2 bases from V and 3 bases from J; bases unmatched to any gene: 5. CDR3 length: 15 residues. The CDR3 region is CASSLNRGLGNTIYF. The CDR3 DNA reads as TGTGCCAGCAGCTTAAACAGGGGACTTGGAAACACCATATATTTT. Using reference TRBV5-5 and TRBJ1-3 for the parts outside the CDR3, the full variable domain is DAGVTQSPTHLIKTRGQQVTLRCSPISGHKSVSWYQQVLGQGPQFIFQYYEKEERGRGNFPDRFSARQFPNYSSELNVNALLLGDSALYLCASSLNRGLGNTIYFGEGSWLTVV.

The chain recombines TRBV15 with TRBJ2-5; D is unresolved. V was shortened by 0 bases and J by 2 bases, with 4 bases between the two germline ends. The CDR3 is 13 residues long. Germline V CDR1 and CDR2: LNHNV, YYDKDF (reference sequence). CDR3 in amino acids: CATSRDIQETQYF. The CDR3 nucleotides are TGTGCCACCAGCAGAGATATACAAGAGACCCAGTACTTC.

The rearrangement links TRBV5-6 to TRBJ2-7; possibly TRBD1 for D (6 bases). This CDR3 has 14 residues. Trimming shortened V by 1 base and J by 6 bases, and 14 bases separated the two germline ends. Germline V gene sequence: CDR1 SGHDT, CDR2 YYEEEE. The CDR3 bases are TGTGCCAGCAGCTTGTACAGGGCTTCTTCCGAGCAGTACTTC. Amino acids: CASSLYRASSEQYF.

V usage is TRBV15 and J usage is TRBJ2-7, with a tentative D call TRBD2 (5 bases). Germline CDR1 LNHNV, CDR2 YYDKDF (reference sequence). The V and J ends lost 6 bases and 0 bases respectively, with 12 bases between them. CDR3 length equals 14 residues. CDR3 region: CATRGGSDSYEQYF. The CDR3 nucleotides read TGTGCCACCAGGGGCGGGTCAGACTCCTACGAGCAGTACTTC.

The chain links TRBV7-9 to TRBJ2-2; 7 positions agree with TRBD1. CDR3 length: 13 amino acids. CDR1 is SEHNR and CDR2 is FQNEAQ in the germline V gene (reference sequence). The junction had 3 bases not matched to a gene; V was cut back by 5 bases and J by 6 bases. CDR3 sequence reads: CASSQGTAGELFF. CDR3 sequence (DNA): TGTGCCAGCAGCCAGGGGACAGCCGGGGAGCTGTTTTTT. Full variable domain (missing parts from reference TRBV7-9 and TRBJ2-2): DTGVSQNPRHKITKRGQNVTFRCDPISEHNRLYWYRQTLGQGPEFLTYFQNEAQLEKSRLLSDRFSAERPKGSFSTLEIQRTEQGDSAMYLCASSQGTAGELFFGEGSRLTVL.

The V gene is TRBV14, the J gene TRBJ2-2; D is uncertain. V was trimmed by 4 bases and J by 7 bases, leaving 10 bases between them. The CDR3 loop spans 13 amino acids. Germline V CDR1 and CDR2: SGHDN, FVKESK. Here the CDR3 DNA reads TGTGCCAGCAGCCTTTACTCGGGCGGGGAGCTGTTTTTT. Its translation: CASSLYSGGELFF.

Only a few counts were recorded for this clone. The CDR3 DNA sequence: TGTGCCAGCAGCCAGTTAGGGCAGGGACAGCTGAACACTGAAGCTTTCTTT. This sequence encodes CASSQLGQGQLNTEAFF. The rearrangement links TRBV14 to TRBJ1-1; 7 nucleotides align to TRBD1. V was pared by 3 bases and J by 0 bases, with 10 bases of the junction left unmatched. CDR1 and CDR2 from the germline V gene are SGHDN and FVKESK. This CDR3 contains 17 residues.

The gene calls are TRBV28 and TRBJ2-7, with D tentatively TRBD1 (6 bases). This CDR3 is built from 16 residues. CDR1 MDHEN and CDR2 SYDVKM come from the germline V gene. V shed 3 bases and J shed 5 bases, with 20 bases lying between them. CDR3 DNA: TGTGCCAGCAGTTTCTTGAGAGGGGGTCTGCGCGACGAGCAGTACTTC. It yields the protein CASSFLRGGLRDEQYF. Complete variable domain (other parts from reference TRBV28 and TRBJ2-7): DVKVTQSSRYLVKRTGEKVFLECVQDMDHENMFWYRQDPGLGLRLIYFSYDVKMKEKGDIPEGYSVSREKKERFSLILESASTNQTSMYLCASSFLRGGLRDEQYFGPGTRLTVT.

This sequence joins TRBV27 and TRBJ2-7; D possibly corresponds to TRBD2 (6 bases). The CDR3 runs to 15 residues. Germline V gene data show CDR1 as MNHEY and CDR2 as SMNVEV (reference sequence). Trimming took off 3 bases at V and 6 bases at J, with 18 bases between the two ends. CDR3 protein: CASSLRLGTKREQYF. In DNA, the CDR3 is TGTGCCAGCAGTTTGAGACTAGGAACTAAGCGCGAGCAGTACTTC.

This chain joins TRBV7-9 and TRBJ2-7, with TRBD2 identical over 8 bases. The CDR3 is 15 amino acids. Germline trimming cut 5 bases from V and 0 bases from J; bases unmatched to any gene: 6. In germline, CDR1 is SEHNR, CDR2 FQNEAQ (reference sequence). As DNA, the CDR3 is TGTGCCAGCAGCGGATCCGGGACTAGCTCCTACGAGCAGTACTTC. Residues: CASSGSGTSSYEQYF.

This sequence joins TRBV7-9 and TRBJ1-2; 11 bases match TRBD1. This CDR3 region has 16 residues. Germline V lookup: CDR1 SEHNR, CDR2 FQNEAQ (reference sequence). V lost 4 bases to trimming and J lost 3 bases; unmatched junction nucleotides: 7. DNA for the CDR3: TGTGCCAGCAGCTCCGTCCGGGACAGGGGGGACTATGGCTACACCTTC. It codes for CASSSVRDRGDYGYTF.

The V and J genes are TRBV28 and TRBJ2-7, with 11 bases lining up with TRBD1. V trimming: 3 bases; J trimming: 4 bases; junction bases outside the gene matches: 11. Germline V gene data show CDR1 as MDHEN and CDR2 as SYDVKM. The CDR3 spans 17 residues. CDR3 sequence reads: CASSFPRTGGALYEQYF. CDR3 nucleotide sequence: TGTGCCAGCAGTTTCCCCCGGACAGGGGGCGCGTTATACGAGCAGTACTTC. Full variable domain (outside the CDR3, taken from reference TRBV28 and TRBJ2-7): DVKVTQSSRYLVKRTGEKVFLECVQDMDHENMFWYRQDPGLGLRLIYFSYDVKMKEKGDIPEGYSVSREKKERFSLILESASTNQTSMYLCASSFPRTGGALYEQYFGPGTRLTVT.

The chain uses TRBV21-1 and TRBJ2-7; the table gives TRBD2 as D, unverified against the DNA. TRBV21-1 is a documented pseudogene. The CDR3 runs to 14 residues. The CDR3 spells CASSKDREFEEQYF. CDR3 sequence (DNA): TGTGCCAGCAGCAAAGACCGGGAGTTTGAGGAGCAGTACTTC.

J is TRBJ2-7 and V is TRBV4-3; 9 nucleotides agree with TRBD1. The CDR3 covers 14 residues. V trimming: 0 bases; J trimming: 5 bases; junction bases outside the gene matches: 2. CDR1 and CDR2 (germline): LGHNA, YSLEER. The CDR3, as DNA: TGCGCCAGCAGCCAAGATACAGGGGGCCACGAGCAGTACTTC. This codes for CASSQDTGGHEQYF.

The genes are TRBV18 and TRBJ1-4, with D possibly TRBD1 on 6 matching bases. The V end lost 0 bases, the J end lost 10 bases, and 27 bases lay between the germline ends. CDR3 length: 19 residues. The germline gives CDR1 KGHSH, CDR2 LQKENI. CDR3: CASSPPKLYKDRRFGKLFF. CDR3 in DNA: TGTGCCAGCTCACCACCTAAGCTTTACAAGGACAGAAGATTTGGAAAACTGTTTTTT.

The CDR3 loop reads CASSPEGLAGMDEQYF. CDR3 sequence (DNA): TGTGCCAGCAGCCCCGAAGGACTAGCGGGTATGGACGAGCAGTACTTC. The chain employs TRBV9 and TRBJ2-7; TRBD2 agrees at 11 bases. The CDR3 loop spans 16 amino acids. The V segment lost 4 bases and the J segment 5 bases; nucleotides outside the gene matches: 11. The germline V gene has CDR1 SGDLS and CDR2 YYNGEE.

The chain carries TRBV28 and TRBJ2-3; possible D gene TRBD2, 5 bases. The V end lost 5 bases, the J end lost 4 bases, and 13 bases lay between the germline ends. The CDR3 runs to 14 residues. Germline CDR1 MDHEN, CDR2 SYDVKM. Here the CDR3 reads CASSENGKADTQYF. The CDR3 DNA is TGTGCCAGCAGTGAGAACGGGAAGGCAGATACGCAGTATTTT.

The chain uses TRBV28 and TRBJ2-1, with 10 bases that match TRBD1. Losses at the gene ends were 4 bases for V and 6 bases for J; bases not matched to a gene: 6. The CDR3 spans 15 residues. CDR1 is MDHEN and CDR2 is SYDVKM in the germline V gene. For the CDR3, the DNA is TGTGCCAGCAGTTCCGGGACAGGGGTTACCAATGAGCAGTTCTTC. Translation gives CASSSGTGVTNEQFF.

The CDR3 DNA sequence: TGTGCCAGCAGCTTCGGACTAGCGGGAGGGTACAATGAGCAGTTCTTC. Amino acids: CASSFGLAGGYNEQFF. The rearrangement joins TRBV12-1 to TRBJ2-1; the DNA was not used to check the table's D call, TRBD2. TRBV12-1 is marked as a pseudogene. CDR3 length equals 16 residues.

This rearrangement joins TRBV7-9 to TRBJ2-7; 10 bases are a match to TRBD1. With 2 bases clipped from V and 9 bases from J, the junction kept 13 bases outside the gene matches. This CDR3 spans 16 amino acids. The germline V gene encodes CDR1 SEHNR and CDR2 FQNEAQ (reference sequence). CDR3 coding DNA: TGTGCCAGCAGCTTACCACTAGGGACAGGGGCCGGCTGGCAGTACTTC. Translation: CASSLPLGTGAGWQYF.

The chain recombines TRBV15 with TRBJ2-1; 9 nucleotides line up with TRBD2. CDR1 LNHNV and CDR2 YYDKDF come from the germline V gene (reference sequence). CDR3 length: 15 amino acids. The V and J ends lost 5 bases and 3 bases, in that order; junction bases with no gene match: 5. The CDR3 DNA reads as TGTGCCACCAGCGGCAAAGCGGGGGGCTACAATGAGCAGTTCTTC. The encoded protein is CATSGKAGGYNEQFF.

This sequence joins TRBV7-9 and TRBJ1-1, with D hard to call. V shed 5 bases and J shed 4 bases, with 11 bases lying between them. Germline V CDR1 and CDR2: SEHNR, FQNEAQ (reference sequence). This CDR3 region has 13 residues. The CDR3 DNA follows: TGTGCCAGCAGCCCCCGGGTGGGCACTGAAGCTTTCTTT. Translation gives CASSPRVGTEAFF.

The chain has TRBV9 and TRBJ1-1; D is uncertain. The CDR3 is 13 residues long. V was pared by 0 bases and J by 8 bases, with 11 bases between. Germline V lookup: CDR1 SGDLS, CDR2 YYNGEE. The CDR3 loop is CASSVVQEAEAFF. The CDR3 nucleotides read TGTGCCAGCAGCGTAGTTCAGGAGGCCGAAGCTTTCTTT.